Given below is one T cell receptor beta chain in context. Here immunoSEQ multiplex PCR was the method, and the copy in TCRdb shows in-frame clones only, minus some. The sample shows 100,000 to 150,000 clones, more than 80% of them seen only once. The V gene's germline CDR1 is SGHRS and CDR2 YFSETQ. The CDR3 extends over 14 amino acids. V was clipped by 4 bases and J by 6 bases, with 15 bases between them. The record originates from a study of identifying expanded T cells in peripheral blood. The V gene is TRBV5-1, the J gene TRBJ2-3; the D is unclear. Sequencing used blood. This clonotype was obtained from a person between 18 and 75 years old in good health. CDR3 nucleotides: TGCGCCAGCAGCCAAGACCTCGAGTGGGATACGCAGTATTTT. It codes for CASSQDLEWDTQYF.